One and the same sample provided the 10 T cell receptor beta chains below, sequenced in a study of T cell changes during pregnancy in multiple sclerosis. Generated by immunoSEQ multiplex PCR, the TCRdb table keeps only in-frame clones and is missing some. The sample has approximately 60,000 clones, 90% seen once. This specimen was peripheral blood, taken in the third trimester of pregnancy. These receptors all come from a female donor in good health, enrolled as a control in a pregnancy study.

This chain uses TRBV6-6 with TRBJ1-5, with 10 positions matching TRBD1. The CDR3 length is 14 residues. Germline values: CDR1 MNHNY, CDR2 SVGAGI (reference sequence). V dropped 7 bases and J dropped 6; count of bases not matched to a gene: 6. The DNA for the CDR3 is TGTGCCAGCACCTCGACAGGGGGCGGTCAGCCCCAGCATTTT. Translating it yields CASTSTGGGQPQHF.

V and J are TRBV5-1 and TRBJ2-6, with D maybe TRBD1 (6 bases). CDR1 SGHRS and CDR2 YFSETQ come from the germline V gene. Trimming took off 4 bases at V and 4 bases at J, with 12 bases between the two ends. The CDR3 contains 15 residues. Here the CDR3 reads CASSTRGDGANVLTF. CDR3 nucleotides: TGCGCCAGCAGCACCAGGGGAGACGGGGCCAACGTCCTGACTTTC.

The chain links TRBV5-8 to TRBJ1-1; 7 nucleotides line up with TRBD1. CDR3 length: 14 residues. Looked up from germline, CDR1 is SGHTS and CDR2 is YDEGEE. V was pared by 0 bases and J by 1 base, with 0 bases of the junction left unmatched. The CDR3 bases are TGTGCCAGCAGCTTGGACAGGGGGAACACTGAAGCTTTCTTT. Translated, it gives CASSLDRGNTEAFF. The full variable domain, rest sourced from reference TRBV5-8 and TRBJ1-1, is EAGVTQSPTHLIKTRGQQATLRCSPISGHTSVYWYQQALGLGLQFLLWYDEGEERNRGNFPPRFSGRQFPNYSSELNVNALELEDSALYLCASSLDRGNTEAFFGQGTRLTVV.

The chain's CDR3 is CASSRRRNQPQHF. Written as DNA, the CDR3 is TGTGCCAGCAGCCGTAGGCGGAATCAGCCCCAGCATTTT. The rearrangement links TRBV5-8 to TRBJ1-5; D remains ambiguous. The CDR3 extends over 13 amino acids. Trimming left V 4 bases short and J 4 bases short, with 9 bases between. Germline V gene data show CDR1 as SGHTS and CDR2 as YDEGEE.

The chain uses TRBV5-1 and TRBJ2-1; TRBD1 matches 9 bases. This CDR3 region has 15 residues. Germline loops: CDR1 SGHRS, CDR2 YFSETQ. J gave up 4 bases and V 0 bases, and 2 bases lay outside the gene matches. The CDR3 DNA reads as TGCGCCAGCAGCTTGGAGACAGGGGGATACAATGAGCAGTTCTTC. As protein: CASSLETGGYNEQFF.

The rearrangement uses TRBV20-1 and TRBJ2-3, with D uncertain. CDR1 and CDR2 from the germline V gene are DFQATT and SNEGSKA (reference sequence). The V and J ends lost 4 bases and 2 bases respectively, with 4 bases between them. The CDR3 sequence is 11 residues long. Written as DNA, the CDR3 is TGCAGTGCTACCCACACAGATACGCAGTATTTT. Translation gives CSATHTDTQYF.

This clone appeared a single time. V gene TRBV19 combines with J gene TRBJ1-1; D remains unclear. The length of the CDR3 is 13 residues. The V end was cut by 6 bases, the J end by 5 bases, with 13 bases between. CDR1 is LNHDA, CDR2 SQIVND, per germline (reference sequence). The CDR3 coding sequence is TGTGCCAGTAGGCCGGCGACGGGGACTGAAGCTTTCTTT. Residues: CASRPATGTEAFF.

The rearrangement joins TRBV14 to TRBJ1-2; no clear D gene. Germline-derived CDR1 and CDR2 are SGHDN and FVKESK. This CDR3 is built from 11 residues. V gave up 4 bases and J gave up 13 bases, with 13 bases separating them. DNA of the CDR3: TGTGCCAGCAGCCTGGCAGACACCCGCACCTTC. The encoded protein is CASSLADTRTF.

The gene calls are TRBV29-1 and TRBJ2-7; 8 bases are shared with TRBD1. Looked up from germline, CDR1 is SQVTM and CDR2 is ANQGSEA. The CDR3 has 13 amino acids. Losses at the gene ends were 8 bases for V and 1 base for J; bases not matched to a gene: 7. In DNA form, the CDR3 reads TGCAGCATTGGGACAGGTATGTCCTACGAGCAGTACTTC. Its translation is CSIGTGMSYEQYF.

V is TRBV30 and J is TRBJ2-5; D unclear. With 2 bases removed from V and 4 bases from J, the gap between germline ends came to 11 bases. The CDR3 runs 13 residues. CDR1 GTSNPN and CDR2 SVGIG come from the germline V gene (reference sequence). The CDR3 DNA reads TGTGCCTGGAGTTCAGGCCCGCTAGAGACCCAGTACTTC. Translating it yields CAWSSGPLETQYF.